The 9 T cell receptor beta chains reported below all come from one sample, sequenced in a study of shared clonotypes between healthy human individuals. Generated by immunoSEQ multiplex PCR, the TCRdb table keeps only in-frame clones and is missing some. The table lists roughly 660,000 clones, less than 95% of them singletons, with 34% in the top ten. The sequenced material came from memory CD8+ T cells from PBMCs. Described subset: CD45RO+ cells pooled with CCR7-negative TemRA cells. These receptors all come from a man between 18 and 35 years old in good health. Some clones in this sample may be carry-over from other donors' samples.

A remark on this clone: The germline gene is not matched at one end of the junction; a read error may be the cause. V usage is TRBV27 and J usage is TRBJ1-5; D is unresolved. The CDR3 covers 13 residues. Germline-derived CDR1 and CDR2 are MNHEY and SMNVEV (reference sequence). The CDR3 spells CASSLVSSQPQHF. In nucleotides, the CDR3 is TGTGCCAGCAGTTTAGTGAGCAGTCAGCCCCAGCATTTT.

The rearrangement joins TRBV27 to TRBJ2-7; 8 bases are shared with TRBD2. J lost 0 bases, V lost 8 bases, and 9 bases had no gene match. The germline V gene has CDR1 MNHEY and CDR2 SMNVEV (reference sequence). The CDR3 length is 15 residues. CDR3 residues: CASSLAGGFSYEQYF. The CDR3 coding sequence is TGTGCCAGCTCTTTGGCGGGGGGTTTCTCCTACGAGCAGTACTTC.

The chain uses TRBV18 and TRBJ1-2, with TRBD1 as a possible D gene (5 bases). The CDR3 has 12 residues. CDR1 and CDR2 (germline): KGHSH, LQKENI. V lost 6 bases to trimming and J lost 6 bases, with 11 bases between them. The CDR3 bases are TGTGCCAGCTCTTCCAGGGATGATGGCTACACCTTC. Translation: CASSSRDDGYTF.

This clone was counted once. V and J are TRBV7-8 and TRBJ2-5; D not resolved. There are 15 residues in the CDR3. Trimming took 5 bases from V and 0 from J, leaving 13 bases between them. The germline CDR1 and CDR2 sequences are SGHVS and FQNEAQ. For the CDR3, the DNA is TGTGCCAGCAGCCCTCCCGAATGGTACCAAGAGACCCAGTACTTC. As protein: CASSPPEWYQETQYF.

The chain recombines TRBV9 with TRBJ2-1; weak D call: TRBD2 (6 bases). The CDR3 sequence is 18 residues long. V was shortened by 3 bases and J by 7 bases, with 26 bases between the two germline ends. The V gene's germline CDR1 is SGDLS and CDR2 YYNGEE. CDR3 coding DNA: TGTGCCAGCAGCGGAGGACTCGACCCCGTGACTAGACATAATGAGCAGTTCTTC. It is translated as CASSGGLDPVTRHNEQFF.

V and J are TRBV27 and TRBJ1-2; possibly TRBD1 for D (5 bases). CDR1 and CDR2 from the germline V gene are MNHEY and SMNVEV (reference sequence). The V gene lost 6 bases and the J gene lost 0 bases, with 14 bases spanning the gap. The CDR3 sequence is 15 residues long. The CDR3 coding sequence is TGTGCCAGCAGGACAGAACCCGACTCTAACTATGGCTACACCTTC. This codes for CASRTEPDSNYGYTF.

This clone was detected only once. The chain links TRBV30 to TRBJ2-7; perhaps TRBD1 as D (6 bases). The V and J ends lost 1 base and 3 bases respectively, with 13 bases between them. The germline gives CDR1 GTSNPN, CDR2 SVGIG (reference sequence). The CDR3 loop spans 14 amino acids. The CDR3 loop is CAWSEQGWNYEQYF. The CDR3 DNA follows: TGTGCCTGGAGTGAACAGGGTTGGAACTACGAGCAGTACTTC.

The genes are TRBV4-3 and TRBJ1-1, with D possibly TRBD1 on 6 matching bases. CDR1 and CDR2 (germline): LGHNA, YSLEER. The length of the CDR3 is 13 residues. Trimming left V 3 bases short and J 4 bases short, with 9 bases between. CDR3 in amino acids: CASSHTGITEAFF. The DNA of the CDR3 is TGCGCCAGCAGCCATACAGGGATCACTGAAGCTTTCTTT.

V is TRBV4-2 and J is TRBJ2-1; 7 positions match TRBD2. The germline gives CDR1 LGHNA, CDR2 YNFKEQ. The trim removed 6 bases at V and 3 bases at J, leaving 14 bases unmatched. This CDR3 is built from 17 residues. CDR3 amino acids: CASSPEESSGNYNEQFF. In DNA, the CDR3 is TGTGCCAGCAGTCCGGAGGAATCCAGCGGGAACTACAATGAGCAGTTCTTC.